The entry that follows covers one T cell receptor beta chain sequence. The data were produced by immunoSEQ multiplex PCR, yet TCRdb's version contains in-frame clones alone and is incomplete. Found here are 20,000 to 25,000 clones, around 93% of them singletons; the top ten hold 0.68%. The V gene's germline CDR1 is MGHRA and CDR2 YSYEKL. This CDR3 contains 17 residues. With V trimmed by 3 bases and J by 3 bases, 8 bases remained unmatched. The sample originates from a study of T cell changes during pregnancy in multiple sclerosis. The clonotype originates from a female donor with multiple sclerosis, enrolled in a pregnancy study. The sample here was CD4+ T cells from peripheral blood mononuclear cells, taken in the third trimester of pregnancy. This chain connects TRBV4-1 to TRBJ2-1, with 10 bases that match TRBD2. The CDR3 DNA follows: TGCGCCAGCAGCCAGGGGCCTAGGACTAGCGGCTACAATGAGCAGTTCTTC. Translated: CASSQGPRTSGYNEQFF.